Included here is one TCR beta chain sequence, with context. Its antigen is unidentified. The record originates from a study of CD4+ T cells in melanoma. Study observations and caveats: Neoantigen-specific CD4+ T cells in melanoma reportedly had diverse differentiation states. A reported correlation linked neoantigen-specific CD4+ T cells to CD8+, macrophage and B cell function.

Profiled with immunoSEQ multiplex PCR; TCRdb holds only in-frame clones, not every one. The sample contains approximately 9,700 clones, around two thirds of which appear only once. The specimen was cells from a culture (not recorded whether cultured in vitro). This clonotype was obtained from a human donor with melanoma.

Here the CDR3 DNA reads TGTGCCAGCAGCCTTGGACAGGGCCGAACCTTAGCCAAAAACATTCAGTACTTC. Translating gives CASSLGQGRTLAKNIQYF. The chain couples TRBV27 to TRBJ2-4; 8 bases map to TRBD1. Germline CDR1 reads MNHEY; CDR2 reads SMNVEV (reference sequence). The CDR3 has 18 residues. Losses at the gene ends were 6 bases for V and 0 bases for J; bases not matched to a gene: 13.